This TCR beta chain was recovered during a study of human T cells and chemical hapten exposure. This CDR3 is 13 amino acids long. Losses at the gene ends were 5 bases for V and 4 bases for J; bases not matched to a gene: 7. The germline gives CDR1 SQVTM, CDR2 ANQGSEA. The time point: patch test 1, 2 weeks after DPC sensitization. Regarding treatment: therapeutic diphenylcyclopropenone sensitization with weekly scalp DPC. From the RACE reads, TCRdb called clonotypes with MiXCR, one entry per CDR3 protein. The table has 180,000 or so distinct CDR3 sequences, 13% to 15% seen once; the top ten hold less than 2%. Study conclusions and caveats: In the PT1 data, expanded TCR counts showed a positive correlation with patch test score.

This clonotype was counted between two and nine times. The antigen is not known. Sequenced here: whole blood, sampled in connection with sensitization to the hapten diphenylcyclopropenone (DPC). This chain links TRBV29-1 with TRBJ1-1, with 7 bases fitting TRBD1. The origin of this receptor is a woman in her twenties or thirties with alopecia areata. Some clones in this sample may be carry-over from other donors' samples. Here the CDR3 reads CSVTTGVGTEAFF. CDR3 DNA: TGCAGCGTTACCACAGGGGTGGGCACTGAAGCTTTCTTT. The full variable domain, rest sourced from reference TRBV29-1 and TRBJ1-1, is SAVISQKPSRDICQRGTSLTIQCQVDSQVTMMFWYRQQPGQSLTLIATANQGSEATYESGFVIDKFPISRPNLTFSTLTVSNMSPEDSSIYLCSVTTGVGTEAFFGQGTRLTVV.